The 16 T cell receptor beta chains in this list originate from one sample, sequenced in a study of shared clonotypes between healthy human individuals. Sequencing used immunoSEQ multiplex PCR; TCRdb keeps in-frame clones, though not all of them. Of fewer than 600,000 clones listed, 70% to 80% are singletons. The specimen sequenced was PBMCs. The receptor set was obtained from a woman aged 35 to 49 in good health. Some clones in this sample may be carry-over from other donors' samples.

This chain connects TRBV6-1 to TRBJ2-7, with 9 bases matching TRBD2. Germline trimming cut 8 bases from V and 0 bases from J; bases unmatched to any gene: 5. The CDR3 spans 14 residues. Germline loops: CDR1 MNHNS, CDR2 SASEGT. The CDR3 DNA sequence: TGTGCCAGCTGGGAGCGGGGGGTCTCCTACGAGCAGTACTTC. Amino acids: CASWERGVSYEQYF.

The J gene is TRBJ2-3, the V gene TRBV27; 10 bases line up with TRBD2. CDR1 is MNHEY, CDR2 SMNVEV, per germline (reference sequence). The V and J ends lost 2 bases and 3 bases, in that order; junction bases with no gene match: 11. The CDR3 has 18 residues. The CDR3 protein is CASSLRASGRPWTDTQYF. The CDR3, as DNA: TGTGCCAGCAGTTTAAGGGCTAGCGGGAGACCGTGGACAGATACGCAGTATTTT.

The rearrangement uses TRBV11-3 and TRBJ2-7, with unresolved D. Trimming cost V 5 bases and J 3 bases, with 11 bases left between them. CDR3 length equals 13 residues. Germline CDR1 SGHNT, CDR2 YENEEA. The CDR3 sequence: CASSRIPYYEQYF. The DNA for the CDR3 is TGTGCCAGCAGCCGAATCCCCTACTACGAGCAGTACTTC.

J is TRBJ2-3 and V is TRBV10-2; 13 nucleotides match TRBD2. The CDR3 has 17 amino acids. Trimming cost V 3 bases and J 5 bases; bases outside gene matches: 8. Germline V CDR1 and CDR2: WSHSY, SAAADI. CDR3 nucleotide sequence: TGCGCCAGCAGTGATTTTACTAGCGGGAGGGCCGGAGATACGCAGTATTTT. Amino acids: CASSDFTSGRAGDTQYF.

This chain uses TRBV11-2 with TRBJ2-5; TRBD2 aligns across 10 bases. CDR1 SGHAT and CDR2 FQNNGV come from the germline V gene. This CDR3 region has 16 residues. The V gene end was trimmed by 5 bases and the J gene end by 5 bases; junction bases not matched to a gene: 11. This CDR3 reads CASSLGLAGAWETQYF. In DNA form, the CDR3 reads TGTGCCAGCAGCCTTGGTCTAGCGGGAGCGTGGGAGACCCAGTACTTC.

V usage is TRBV5-4 and J usage is TRBJ2-1; D gene unclear. Between the trimmed V and J ends, which lost 0 bases and 6 bases, there was a span of 16 bases. CDR1 SGHNT and CDR2 YYREEE come from the germline V gene (reference sequence). The CDR3 contains 16 residues. The CDR3 here is CASSLVGGSPGNEQFF. As DNA, the CDR3 is TGTGCCAGCAGCTTGGTAGGCGGTTCTCCGGGCAATGAGCAGTTCTTC.

The gene calls are TRBV2 and TRBJ2-7; either TRBD1 or TRBD2 may supply D (5 bases each). Trimming took 6 bases from V and 4 from J, leaving 16 bases between them. Germline V gene data show CDR1 as SNHLY and CDR2 as FYNNEI. The CDR3 contains 14 residues. CDR3 DNA sequence: TGTGCCAGCAGCGCAGGGTTAAGAGGGTACGAGCAGTACTTC. As protein: CASSAGLRGYEQYF.

This chain links TRBV7-2 with TRBJ2-5; no clear D. The CDR3 is 15 residues long. Germline V gene sequence: CDR1 SGHTA, CDR2 FQGNSA. Trimming took 5 bases from V and 1 from J, leaving 14 bases between them. In DNA, the CDR3 is TGTGCCAGCAGCCCAAGTTCCGGCCTCCAAGAGACCCAGTACTTC. Translated, it gives CASSPSSGLQETQYF.

This chain connects TRBV7-2 to TRBJ1-2; 7 nucleotides line up with TRBD1. In germline, CDR1 is SGHTA, CDR2 FQGNSA. The CDR3 is made up of 14 amino acids. J was trimmed by 4 bases and V by 1 base; bases with no gene match: 3. CDR3 region: CASSLGGGLYGYTF. CDR3 nucleotide sequence: TGTGCCAGCAGCTTAGGAGGGGGCCTCTATGGCTACACCTTC.

The chain employs TRBV6-1 and TRBJ1-2, with 8 bases that match TRBD1. The CDR3 is made up of 14 amino acids. V shed 5 bases and J 3 bases; nucleotides not matched to a gene: 5. CDR1 is MNHNS, CDR2 SASEGT, per germline. The CDR3 loop reads CASSSTGVDYGYTF. The CDR3 nucleotides are TGTGCCAGCAGTTCGACAGGGGTCGACTATGGCTACACCTTC.

The gene calls are TRBV5-5 and TRBJ1-1; tentatively, D is TRBD1 (5 bases). The V end lost 5 bases, the J end lost 5 bases, and 13 bases lay between the germline ends. The germline gives CDR1 SGHKS, CDR2 YYEKEE (reference sequence). The CDR3 contains 13 residues. CDR3 DNA sequence: TGTGCCAGCAGACCCGCGACAGAGACTGAAGCTTTCTTT. This encodes CASRPATETEAFF.

The gene calls are TRBV7-9 and TRBJ1-3; D not resolved. Germline-derived CDR1 and CDR2 are SEHNR and FQNEAQ (reference sequence). The CDR3 spans 14 residues. The V end was cut by 4 bases, the J end by 1 base, with 8 bases between. DNA for the CDR3: TGTGCCAGCAGCTCCCGAGGATCTGGAAACACCATATATTTT. This translates into CASSSRGSGNTIYF.

This clone showed up just a few times. The genes are TRBV7-9 and TRBJ2-2; D remains unclear. CDR1 is SEHNR, CDR2 FQNEAQ, per germline (reference sequence). This CDR3 comprises 13 residues. Trimming removed 11 bases at V and 4 bases at J, with 14 bases between. Written as DNA, the CDR3 is TGTGCCGGCGAGGCAGGAGTCACCGGGGAGCTGTTTTTT. It codes for CAGEAGVTGELFF.

The rearrangement joins TRBV6-4 to TRBJ1-2; D ambiguous. Germline-derived CDR1 and CDR2 are MRHNA and SNTAGT. Trimming left V 2 bases short and J 4 bases short, with 5 bases between. The CDR3 covers 12 residues. In DNA form, the CDR3 reads TGTGCCAGCAGTGACAGCGCCTATGGCTACACCTTC. Protein sequence: CASSDSAYGYTF.

The chain has TRBV27 and TRBJ1-6, with TRBD1 matching over 7 bases. The CDR3 length is 15 residues. Germline assignment: CDR1 MNHEY and CDR2 SMNVEV (reference sequence). V trimming: 0 bases; J trimming: 9 bases; junction bases outside the gene matches: 5. CDR3 loop: CASSLSLDRSSPLHF. The CDR3 nucleotides read TGTGCCAGCAGTTTATCGCTGGACAGGAGTTCACCCCTCCACTTT.

The chain has TRBV30 and TRBJ2-7; 8 positions agree with TRBD2. Looked up from germline, CDR1 is GTSNPN and CDR2 is SVGIG (reference sequence). The V segment lost 3 bases and the J segment 7 bases; nucleotides outside the gene matches: 17. CDR3 length equals 16 residues. The CDR3 here is CAWRPQAGGARREQYF. CDR3 DNA sequence: TGTGCCTGGAGGCCCCAAGCCGGGGGGGCACGGAGGGAGCAGTACTTC.